This T cell receptor beta chain originates from a study of metastatic and nonmetastatic thyroid tumors. How the authors handled the data: Differences in CDR3 between clinicopathological groups were drawn on to build a classifier intended to discriminate distant-metastatic papillary thyroid cancer patients. TCRdb re-clonotyped the PCR reads through MiXCR. It is TCRdb's table, rather than the study itself, that gives the V and J calls and clone size. This table has some 33,000 clones, 10% to 13% appearing once. Each patient went into thyroid surgery without having received any treatment. Trimming cost V 6 bases and J 3 bases, with 15 bases left between them. This CDR3 contains 15 residues. Germline V gives CDR1 MNHNS, CDR2 SASEGT. Study-wide results and caveats: Reportedly, malignant thyroid tumors had significantly higher TCR beta diversity than benign nodules, in blood and tumor.

This clone was seen a handful of times. The antigen remains unidentified. This receptor was identified in a female donor with papillary thyroid cancer or a benign thyroid nodule (not recorded which). Some clones in this sample may be carry-over from other donors' samples. The source material was blood. The rearrangement joins TRBV6-1 to TRBJ1-5; tentatively, D is TRBD1 (5 bases). CDR3 in DNA: TGTGCCAGCAGCGGGGGGGATACGGCCAATCAGCCCCAGCATTTT. It specifies CASSGGDTANQPQHF.